The 15 T cell receptor beta chains given below trace back to one sample, sequenced in a study of radiation and T cells in renal cell carcinoma. This sample's time point: blood 2 weeks post-SBRT. The treatment: 15 Gy SBRT to primary tumor, nephrectomy 4 weeks later. Libraries were prepared by immunoSEQ multiplex PCR; TCRdb keeps only in-frame clonotypes and omits some of them. The repertoire holds tens of thousands of clones, with around 76% as singletons. The sequences come from blood, collected from a patient whose treatment included radiotherapy and nephrectomy. The receptors come from a man aged 55 to 70 with renal cell carcinoma.

The rearrangement joins TRBV7-3 to TRBJ1-1, with D perhaps TRBD1 (5 bases). The V gene's germline CDR1 is SGHTA and CDR2 FQGTGA. Trimming left V 2 bases short and J 4 bases short, with 14 bases between. The CDR3 length is 15 residues. CDR3 sequence reads: CASSLGDPGGTEAFF. The CDR3 coding sequence is TGTGCCAGCAGCTTAGGGGACCCCGGAGGCACTGAAGCTTTCTTT. Variable domain in full (rest from reference TRBV7-3 and TRBJ1-1): GAGVSQTPSNKVTEKGKYVELRCDPISGHTALYWYRQSLGQGPEFLIYFQGTGAADDSGLPNDRFFAVRPEGSVSTLKIQRTERGDSAVYLCASSLGDPGGTEAFFGQGTRLTVV.

The chain couples TRBV4-1 to TRBJ1-1; D is unresolved. The CDR3 has 15 amino acids. V was cut by 4 bases and J by 4 bases, with 16 bases left in between. Per germline, CDR1 MGHRA and CDR2 YSYEKL. For the CDR3, the DNA is TGCGCCAGCAGCCTCGGAATGGCGGAGAGCACTGAAGCTTTCTTT. As protein: CASSLGMAESTEAFF.

The J gene is TRBJ1-4, the V gene TRBV7-2, with D hard to call. V dropped 1 base and J dropped 7 bases, with 10 bases sitting between them. The germline CDR1 and CDR2 sequences are SGHTA and FQGNSA. The CDR3 has 14 amino acids. CDR3 amino acids: CASSLGGGGEKLFF. The DNA for the CDR3 is TGTGCCAGCAGCTTAGGAGGTGGTGGTGAAAAACTGTTTTTT.

This clone was recorded a few times. This chain joins TRBV15 and TRBJ2-6; possibly TRBD1 for D (6 bases). With 3 bases removed from V and 1 base from J, the gap between germline ends came to 10 bases. From germline, CDR1 is LNHNV and CDR2 YYDKDF (reference sequence). This CDR3 has 16 residues. For the CDR3, the DNA is TGTGCCACCAGCAGGGACACAGGGTCTGGGGCCAACGTCCTGACTTTC. This encodes CATSRDTGSGANVLTF.

V and J are TRBV7-2 and TRBJ1-3; 7 bases agree with TRBD1. The CDR3 covers 15 residues. V shed 4 bases, J shed 0 bases, and the junction held 3 bases outside the gene matches. Germline assignment: CDR1 SGHTA and CDR2 FQGNSA. This CDR3 is CASSSRDSSGNTIYF. The CDR3 nucleotides are TGTGCCAGCAGCTCCCGGGACAGCTCTGGAAACACCATATATTTT.

This clone has only a few counts. The J gene is TRBJ1-6, the V gene TRBV7-9, with D maybe TRBD1 (5 bases). CDR3 size: 15 residues. Trimming removed 1 base at V and 9 bases at J, with 13 bases between. Germline loops: CDR1 SEHNR, CDR2 FQNEAQ (reference sequence). As DNA, the CDR3 is TGTGCCAGCAGCTTAGGGGCAGGGATAAGTTCACCCCTCCACTTT. It yields the protein CASSLGAGISSPLHF.

This chain joins TRBV6-1 and TRBJ1-3; D is perhaps TRBD1 (6 bases). CDR3 size: 15 residues. V lost 4 bases and J 0 bases, leaving 10 bases between the germline ends. From germline, CDR1 is MNHNS and CDR2 SASEGT. The CDR3 DNA reads as TGTGCCAGCAGTGCCACAGGGCACTCTGGAAACACCATATATTTT. It is translated as CASSATGHSGNTIYF.

This clone appeared a few times. The CDR3 nucleotides are TGTGCCAGCAGCTCGCGGACAGTTTCTTACAATGAGCAGTTCTTC. It translates to CASSSRTVSYNEQFF. V is TRBV11-2 and J is TRBJ2-1, with D possibly matching TRBD1 (6 bases). This CDR3 contains 15 residues. Germline assignment: CDR1 SGHAT and CDR2 FQNNGV. V lost 4 bases, J lost 4 bases, and 14 bases lay in between.

This clone appeared once. The rearrangement joins TRBV5-1 to TRBJ2-7, with D possibly being TRBD2 (6 bases). The ends were cut back, 0 bases at V and 3 bases at J, with 13 bases in the middle. Germline lookup yields CDR1 SGHRS and CDR2 YFSETQ. The CDR3 totals 15 residues. The CDR3 region is CASSLDGGAFYEQYF. CDR3 coding DNA: TGCGCCAGCAGCTTGGACGGCGGGGCATTCTACGAGCAGTACTTC.

This clone was picked up one time. V is TRBV11-2 and J is TRBJ2-1; 13 nucleotides line up with TRBD2. V lost 4 bases to trimming and J lost 2 bases; unmatched junction nucleotides: 2. CDR1 is SGHAT and CDR2 is FQNNGV in the germline V gene. The CDR3 sequence is 16 residues long. CDR3 in DNA: TGTGCCAGCAGCTCCACTAGCGGGGGGGCCTACAATGAGCAGTTCTTC. Protein product: CASSSTSGGAYNEQFF.

This clone was seen a handful of times. This chain joins TRBV19 and TRBJ1-5; D gene ambiguous. This CDR3 is 17 amino acids long. V lost 4 bases to trimming and J lost 2 bases, with 18 bases between them. Germline V CDR1 and CDR2: LNHDA, SQIVND (reference sequence). The CDR3, as DNA: TGTGCCAGTAGTACTTGGGCCTGGGGATCGGGCAATCAGCCCCAGCATTTT. It is translated as CASSTWAWGSGNQPQHF.

V usage is TRBV6-5 and J usage is TRBJ1-3; a possible D gene is TRBD1 (5 bases). The V gene's germline CDR1 is MNHEY and CDR2 SVGAGI. V lost 6 bases, J lost 0 bases, and 9 bases lay in between. This CDR3 is 14 amino acids long. The CDR3 coding sequence is TGTGCCAGCAGGGAACAGGTCTCTGGAAACACCATATATTTT. Amino acids: CASREQVSGNTIYF.

The J gene is TRBJ1-5, the V gene TRBV19, with a tentative D call TRBD1 (5 bases). The CDR3 runs to 14 residues. Per the germline V gene, CDR1 is LNHDA and CDR2 is SQIVND (reference sequence). V gave up 3 bases and J gave up 2 bases, with 8 bases separating them. The CDR3 is CASSMGLGNQPQHF. CDR3 coding DNA: TGTGCCAGTAGTATGGGACTCGGCAATCAGCCCCAGCATTTT.

The J gene is TRBJ1-4, the V gene TRBV5-1; 7 nucleotides agree with TRBD1. The CDR3 consists of 16 residues. In germline, CDR1 is SGHRS, CDR2 YFSETQ. V shed 0 bases and J 7 bases; nucleotides not matched to a gene: 9. Here the CDR3 reads CASSLDNRGGREKLFF. CDR3 bases: TGCGCCAGCAGCTTGGATAACAGGGGCGGTCGTGAAAAACTGTTTTTT. The entire variable domain, with the rest obtained from reference TRBV5-1 and TRBJ1-4, is as follows: KAGVTQTPRYLIKTRGQQVTLSCSPISGHRSVSWYQQTPGQGLQFLFEYFSETQRNKGNFPGRFSGRQFSNSRSEMNVSTLELGDSALYLCASSLDNRGGREKLFFGSGTQLSVL.

The rearrangement links TRBV9 to TRBJ2-1; 11 positions match TRBD2. The CDR3 is 17 residues long. Germline CDR1 and CDR2: SGDLS and YYNGEE. Losses at the gene ends were 5 bases for V and 6 bases for J; bases not matched to a gene: 13. This CDR3 reads CASSEDSGRARGNEQFF. In DNA form, the CDR3 reads TGTGCCAGCAGTGAGGATAGCGGGAGGGCCAGGGGCAATGAGCAGTTCTTC.